Listed here are 10 T cell receptor beta chains from one sample, sequenced in a study of blood T cell repertoires in COVID-19. The repertoire was sequenced with immunoSEQ multiplex PCR; TCRdb's copy has only in-frame clones and lacks some. The sample carries roughly 170,000 clones, 70% to 85% recorded once. The sequenced sample consisted of peripheral blood. The receptors come from a human donor in a cohort sampled during active COVID-19.

V is TRBV18 and J is TRBJ1-1, with TRBD1 matching over 12 bases. Germline trimming cut 3 bases from V and 2 bases from J; bases unmatched to any gene: 7. This CDR3 is 17 amino acids long. Germline loops: CDR1 KGHSH, CDR2 LQKENI. The CDR3 DNA reads TGTGCCAGCTCACCCACCGGGACAGGGGGCTTTAACACTGAAGCTTTCTTT. Residues: CASSPTGTGGFNTEAFF.

This clone was seen just once. The V and J genes are TRBV27 and TRBJ2-7; TRBD1 aligns across 9 bases. The CDR3 covers 16 residues. The V gene's germline CDR1 is MNHEY and CDR2 SMNVEV (reference sequence). Trimming cost V 1 base and J 0 bases; bases outside gene matches: 4. CDR3 in DNA: TGTGCCAGCAGTTTATGGGGGGGACAGGGCTCCTACGAGCAGTACTTC. The encoded protein is CASSLWGGQGSYEQYF.

In its sample, this clone was seen a few times. V usage is TRBV19 and J usage is TRBJ2-1; TRBD2 is a possible D gene (6 bases). CDR1 and CDR2 (germline): LNHDA, SQIVND (reference sequence). This CDR3 spans 16 amino acids. Trimming took 5 bases from V and 8 from J, leaving 22 bases between them. CDR3 residues: CASSSRDPIPVDEQFF. The CDR3 region has the DNA TGTGCCAGTAGTTCGCGGGACCCTATACCCGTAGATGAGCAGTTCTTC.

The sample holds one count of this clone. Written as DNA, the CDR3 is TGTGCCAGCCGGGACAGGGTCTTCGATGAGCAGTTCTTC. The encoded protein is CASRDRVFDEQFF. The chain couples TRBV2 to TRBJ2-1; 9 bases agree with TRBD1. The CDR3 covers 13 residues. The germline V gene encodes CDR1 SNHLY and CDR2 FYNNEI. Trimming took 8 bases from V and 8 from J; bases not matched to a gene: 7.

This clone has only a few counts. The genes are TRBV19 and TRBJ1-5; weak D call: TRBD1 (6 bases). V lost 3 bases, J lost 3 bases, and 9 bases lay in between. Germline-derived CDR1 and CDR2 are LNHDA and SQIVND (reference sequence). This CDR3 contains 14 residues. DNA of the CDR3: TGTGCCAGTAGTATCCGACAGGACAATCAGCCCCAGCATTTT. It is translated as CASSIRQDNQPQHF.

The rearrangement uses TRBV10-1 and TRBJ1-2; D not certain. The V gene's germline CDR1 is WNHNN and CDR2 SYGVQD (reference sequence). The CDR3 consists of 11 residues. CDR3 loop: CPGRANYGYTF. The DNA of the CDR3 is TGCCCCGGTCGAGCTAACTATGGCTACACCTTC.

The chain is built from TRBV11-1 and TRBJ2-7, with D perhaps TRBD2 (5 bases). Germline V gives CDR1 SGHAT, CDR2 FQDESV (reference sequence). The V end was cut by 1 base, the J end by 6 bases, with 7 bases between. The CDR3 runs 12 residues. The CDR3 DNA sequence: TGTGCCAGCAGCTTAGATCGGGGCGAGCAGTACTTC. The encoded protein is CASSLDRGEQYF.

The chain recombines TRBV10-3 with TRBJ1-1, with TRBD1 matching over 8 bases. V lost 4 bases and J lost 1; bases outside the gene matches: 5. CDR1 and CDR2 (germline): ENHRY, SYGVKD. The CDR3 is 15 amino acids. The CDR3 DNA follows: TGTGCCATCAGTGTACAGGGGGGTCAGAACACTGAAGCTTTCTTT. Its protein is CAISVQGGQNTEAFF.

This rearrangement joins TRBV5-1 to TRBJ1-6; D is perhaps TRBD1 (6 bases). V lost 3 bases, J lost 4 bases, and 14 bases lay in between. Germline CDR1 reads SGHRS; CDR2 reads YFSETQ. There are 16 residues in the CDR3. The CDR3 DNA reads as TGCGCCAGCAGCTCCGGACAGAGTTTTTATAATTCACCCCTCCACTTT. This encodes CASSSGQSFYNSPLHF.

This chain joins TRBV5-6 and TRBJ2-7, with D unresolved. The ends were cut back, 4 bases at V and 2 bases at J, with 10 bases in the middle. Germline V gene data show CDR1 as SGHDT and CDR2 as YYEEEE. This CDR3 spans 13 amino acids. The DNA of the CDR3 is TGTGCCAGCAGCCTCCTAGAAGCCTACGAGCAGTACTTC. This translates into CASSLLEAYEQYF.